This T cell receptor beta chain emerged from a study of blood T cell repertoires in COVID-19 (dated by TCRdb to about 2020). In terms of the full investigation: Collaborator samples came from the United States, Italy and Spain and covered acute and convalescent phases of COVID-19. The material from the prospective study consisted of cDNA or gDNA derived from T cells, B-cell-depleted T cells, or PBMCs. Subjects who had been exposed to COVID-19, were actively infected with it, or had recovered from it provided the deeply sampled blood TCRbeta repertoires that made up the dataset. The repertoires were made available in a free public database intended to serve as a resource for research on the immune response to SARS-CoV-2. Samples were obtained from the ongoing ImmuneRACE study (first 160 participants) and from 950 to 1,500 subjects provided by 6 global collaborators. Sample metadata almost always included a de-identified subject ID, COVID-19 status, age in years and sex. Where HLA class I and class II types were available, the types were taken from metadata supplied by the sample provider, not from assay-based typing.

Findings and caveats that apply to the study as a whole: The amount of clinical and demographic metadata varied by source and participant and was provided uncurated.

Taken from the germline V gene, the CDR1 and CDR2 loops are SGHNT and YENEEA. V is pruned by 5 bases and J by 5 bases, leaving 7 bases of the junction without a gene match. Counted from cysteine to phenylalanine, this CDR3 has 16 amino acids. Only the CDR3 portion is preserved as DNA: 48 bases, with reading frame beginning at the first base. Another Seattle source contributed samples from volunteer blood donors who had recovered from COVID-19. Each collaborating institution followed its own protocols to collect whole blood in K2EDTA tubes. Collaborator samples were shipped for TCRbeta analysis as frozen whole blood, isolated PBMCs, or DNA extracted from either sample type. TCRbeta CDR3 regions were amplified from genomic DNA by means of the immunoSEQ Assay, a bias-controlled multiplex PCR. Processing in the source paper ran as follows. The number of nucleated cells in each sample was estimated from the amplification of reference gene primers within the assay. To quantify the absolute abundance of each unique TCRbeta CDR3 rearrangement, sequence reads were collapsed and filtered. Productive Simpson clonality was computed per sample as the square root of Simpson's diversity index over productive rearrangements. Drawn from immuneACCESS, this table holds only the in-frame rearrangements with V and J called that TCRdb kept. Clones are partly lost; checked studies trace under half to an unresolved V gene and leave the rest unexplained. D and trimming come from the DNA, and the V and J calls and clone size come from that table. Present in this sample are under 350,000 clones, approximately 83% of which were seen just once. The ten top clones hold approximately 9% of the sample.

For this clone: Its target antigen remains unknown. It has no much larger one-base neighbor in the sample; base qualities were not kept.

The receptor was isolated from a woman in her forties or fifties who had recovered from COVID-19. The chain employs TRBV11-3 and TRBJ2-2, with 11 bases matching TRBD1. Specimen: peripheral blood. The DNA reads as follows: TGTGCCAGCAGCCCTTATGGGACAGGGGGAACCGGGGAGCTGTTTTTT. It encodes CASSPYGTGGTGELFF.